This TCR beta chain originates from a study of blood T cell repertoires in COVID-19. Study background: Sites in the United States, Italy and Spain provided acute and convalescent COVID-19 samples. Sample material is recorded as cDNA or gDNA derived from T cells, B-cell-depleted T cells, or PBMCs.

This CDR3 comprises 15 residues. The V gene's germline CDR1 is MNHEY and CDR2 SVGAGI. V was trimmed by 6 bases and J by 1 base, leaving 14 bases between them. Authors' data handling: Amplifying reference gene primers gave estimates of nucleated cell counts. Sequencing used immunoSEQ multiplex PCR; TCRdb keeps in-frame clones, though not all of them. The DNA was the basis for D and trimming; V, J and clone size are from that table. The sample carries 150,000 or so clones, over 70% recorded once. This TCR derives from a man at least 80 years old with acute or convalescent COVID-19. The genes are TRBV6-5 and TRBJ2-3, with a possible D match to TRBD2 (5 bases). The sample consisted of peripheral blood. The CDR3, as DNA: TGTGCCAGCAGGAGGATAGCGTTAGGCACAGATACGCAGTATTTT. Amino acids: CASRRIALGTDTQYF.